These T cell receptor beta chains were read from a single sample in a study of T cell responses to AZD1222 COVID-19 vaccine. Assay: immunoSEQ multiplex PCR; the TCRdb copy retains only in-frame clones and omits some. This sample yields some 130,000 clones, of which over 75% are seen a single time; approximately 3.5% belongs to the top ten. The sequenced sample was peripheral blood, obtained on day 0 of AZD1222 vaccination. These receptors came from an adult in good health. Each CDR3 is given with its conserved first and last residue. The D gene is left open where the match is weak. Only some rows state a clone size, as once, few, many or a class for expanded clones.

-,once,TRBJ1-1,TRBV5-1,TGCGCCAGCAGCTCCCCGTCAAGGAGCACTGAAGCCTTCTTT,CASSSPSRSTEAFF
-,-,TRBJ2-7,TRBV5-1,TGCGCCAGCAGCTTGGGGGTAGGGGCCGAGCAGTACTTC,CASSLGVGAEQYF
TRBD2,-,TRBJ2-5,TRBV18,TGTGCCAGCTCACCACTACTAGCGGGGGCCTACCAAGAGACCCAGTACTTC,CASSPLLAGAYQETQYF
-,-,TRBJ2-3,TRBV6-4,TGTGCCAGCAGTGACTTGTCCCCAGGGGGGGCCCCAGATACGCAGTATTTT,CASSDLSPGGAPDTQYF
-,-,TRBJ1-6,TRBV9,TGTGCCAGCAGCCGAACGGGACAACCAAATTCACCCCTCCACTTT,CASSRTGQPNSPLHF
-,once,TRBJ1-5,TRBV2,TGTGCCAGCGGCCAGAACAATCAGCCCCAGCATTTT,CASGQNNQPQHF
-,-,TRBJ1-2,TRBV12-5,TGTGCTAGTGGCCGGACAGTCTCTAACTATGGCTACACCTTC,CASGRTVSNYGYTF
-,once,TRBJ1-6,TRBV3-1/TRBV3-2,TGTGCCAGCAGCCAAGGCGGATCCTATTCACCCCTCCACTTT,CASSQGGSYSPLHF
-,few,TRBJ1-2,TRBV2,TGTGCCAGCAGAGTAAGGGGTAGCTACACCTTC,CASRVRGSYTF
-,-,TRBJ1-3,TRBV7-9,TGTGCCAGCAGCTTACGTCAGGGTCCTGGAAACACCATATATTTT,CASSLRQGPGNTIYF
-,-,TRBJ1-2,TRBV3-1/TRBV3-2,TGTGCCAGCAGCCCCCGGAACGAGGGGGGGGATGGCTACACCTTC,CASSPRNEGGDGYTF
-,-,TRBJ1-6,TRBV11-1,TGTGCCAGCAGCTTGGGGCTTCGGGGCCTCAATTCACCCCTCCACTTT,CASSLGLRGLNSPLHF
-,-,TRBJ2-2,TRBV11-2,TGTGCCAGCAGCTTATCGCCCGGGGGGAACACCGGGGAGCTGTTTTTT,CASSLSPGGNTGELFF
-,-,TRBJ2-3,TRBV13,TGTGCCAGCAGCCTACAGGGTGGGAACACAGATACGCAGTATTTT,CASSLQGGNTDTQYF
-,-,TRBJ1-2,TRBV6-5,TGTGCCAGCAGTTACTCCCCGGGGATTAACTATGGCTACACCTTC,CASSYSPGINYGYTF
-,-,TRBJ1-2,TRBV5-5,TGTGCCAGCAGCTTCGGGGGTGGGGAATGGAACTATGGCTACACCTTC,CASSFGGGEWNYGYTF
-,-,TRBJ2-2,TRBV24-1,TGTGCCACCAGTGATGCTCAGGACGGGACCGGGGAGCTGTTTTTT,CATSDAQDGTGELFF
-,-,TRBJ1-1,TRBV7-2,TGTGCCAGCAGCTTAACCGGACAAGGGAACACTGAAGCTTTCTTT,CASSLTGQGNTEAFF
TRBD1,few,TRBJ1-1,TRBV4-1,TGCGCCAGCAGCCACGCCGGCGGGCAGGGGGCTCGGAATGAAGCTTTCTTT,CASSHAGGQGARNEAFF
-,-,TRBJ1-2,TRBV28,TGTGCCAGCAGTTTCGTCCAGGGGCGGATTGGCTACACCTTC,CASSFVQGRIGYTF
TRBD1,-,TRBJ1-2,TRBV5-6,TGTGCCAGCAGCTTTACAGGGGGGAGGCCTGCGGGCTACACCTTC,CASSFTGGRPAGYTF
-,-,TRBJ2-2,TRBV7-2,TGTGCCAGCAGCTTAAATGGACGGCGGGAGCTGTTTTTT,CASSLNGRRELFF
TRBD2,-,TRBJ2-5,TRBV5-1,TGCGCCAGCAGCTTGGGGACTAGCGGGGGGATCCAAGAGACCCAGTACTTC,CASSLGTSGGIQETQYF
-,-,TRBJ1-6,TRBV6-5,TGTGCCAGCAGTTACGATTGGGGTTTAGGTTCACCCCTCCACTTT,CASSYDWGLGSPLHF
-,-,TRBJ1-6,TRBV6-5,TGTGCCAGCAGTTACTCTCCCGGACAATATAATTCACCCCTCCACTTT,CASSYSPGQYNSPLHF
-,few,TRBJ1-3,TRBV7-2,TGTGCCAGCACCTCAGGGGTGGGGGGGATCTCTGGAAACACCATATATTTT,CASTSGVGGISGNTIYF
-,-,TRBJ1-1,TRBV5-1,TGCGCCAGCAGCTTGGGTACAGGCCTCTACACTGAAGCTTTCTTT,CASSLGTGLYTEAFF
TRBD2,-,TRBJ2-7,TRBV10-1,TGCGCCAGCAGTGAGGAGCGGGGCTACCCCTACTACTTC,CASSEERGYPYYF
-,-,TRBJ1-3,TRBV15,TGTGCCACCAGCAGAGTGTCAACAGGCCCAAACACCATATATTTT,CATSRVSTGPNTIYF
-,-,TRBJ1-5,TRBV10-3,TGTGCCATCAGTGAATCAATCATCATGGCAGCAAATCAGCCCCAGCATTTT,CAISESIIMAANQPQHF
TRBD1,-,TRBJ1-1,TRBV19,TGTGCCAGTAGTCCGGCAGGGGGTAAATACACTGAAGCTTTCTTT,CASSPAGGKYTEAFF
TRBD1,-,TRBJ1-2,TRBV15,TGTGCCACCAGCGACCGGGACAGGGGGGGCTATGGCTACACCTTC,CATSDRDRGGYGYTF
-,-,TRBJ2-7,TRBV9,TGTGCCAGCAGCGTCCGGGACACCAAACCCTACGAGCAGTACTTC,CASSVRDTKPYEQYF
-,once,TRBJ1-4,TRBV15,TGTGCCACCAGCCCCCCTCCCCTTAATGAAAAACTGTTTTTT,CATSPPPLNEKLFF
-,once,TRBJ1-6,TRBV19,TGTGCCAGTAGTATAGGAGGGACTGCGATTTCACCCCTCCACTTT,CASSIGGTAISPLHF
-,-,TRBJ1-2,TRBV4-1,TGCGCCAGCAGCATAGGAATTTGGTCTAGTGATGGCTACACCTTC,CASSIGIWSSDGYTF
-,-,TRBJ1-2,TRBV2,TGTGCCAGCAGTTCCGGGCCGATCGGGGGCTACACCTTC,CASSSGPIGGYTF
-,-,TRBJ2-2,TRBV5-6,TGTGCCAGCAGCTTTTACGGGGGCCCGGCCGGGGAGCTGTTTTTT,CASSFYGGPAGELFF
-,-,TRBJ2-1,TRBV11-3,TGTGCCAGCAGCTTAGGTAACCAGCAATACAATGAGCAGTTCTTC,CASSLGNQQYNEQFF
-,-,TRBJ1-2,TRBV27,TGTGCCAGCAGTTTATATCCGCTCAGAGTTAACTATGGCTACACCTTC,CASSLYPLRVNYGYTF
-,-,TRBJ1-2,TRBV7-3,TGTGCCAGCAGCTTAGAAATTGGGGCTGGCTACACCTTC,CASSLEIGAGYTF
TRBD1,-,TRBJ1-2,TRBV13,TGTGCCAGCAGCAAAGGACAGGGGCATTTCTACACCTTC,CASSKGQGHFYTF
TRBD1,-,TRBJ1-6,TRBV11-3,TGTGCCAGCAGCGAAGGGACAGGCCCGAATTCACCCCTCCACTTT,CASSEGTGPNSPLHF
-,-,TRBJ1-5,TRBV7-2,TGTGCCAGCAGCAGGGGGAGTCGTAATCAGCCCCAGCATTTT,CASSRGSRNQPQHF
-,-,TRBJ1-3,TRBV27,TGTGCCAGCAGCCCGGGACATTCTGGAAACACCATATATTTT,CASSPGHSGNTIYF
-,-,TRBJ2-5,TRBV15,TGTGCCACCAGCAGGCAAAGCCCGGGACATCCTAGACTGGTGACCCAGTACTTC,CATSRQSPGHPRLVTQYF
TRBD1,-,TRBJ2-5,TRBV19,TGTGCCAGTAGTGTCCTCGGACAGGGGTCGGCGGAGACCCAGTACTTC,CASSVLGQGSAETQYF
TRBD2,-,TRBJ2-2,TRBV23-1,TGCGCCAGACGCGGGGGGGCGAACACCGGGGAGCTGTTTTTT,CARRGGANTGELFF
-,-,TRBJ1-2,TRBV2,TGTGCCAGCAGGGGAACGAGGGGCTATGGCTACACCTTC,CASRGTRGYGYTF
TRBD1,few,TRBJ1-1,TRBV27,TGTGCCAGCAGTTCAAGGGACAGGAACACTGAAGCTTTCTTT,CASSSRDRNTEAFF
TRBD2,once,TRBJ2-3,TRBV18,TGTGCCAGCTCACCGACTAGCGGGGGGGCCGGTGGTACGCAGTATTTT,CASSPTSGGAGGTQYF
-,once,TRBJ2-3,TRBV7-8,TGTGCCAGCAGCTTAGCGCTAGGTGGCAACACAGATACGCAGTATTTT,CASSLALGGNTDTQYF
TRBD1,once,TRBJ2-2,TRBV7-3,TGTGCCAGCAGTCCCAGGGGGTATGGCGGGGAGCTGTTTTTT,CASSPRGYGGELFF
TRBD1,-,TRBJ1-1,TRBV12-3/TRBV12-4,TGTGCCAGCACCTTACAGGGGAGAACTGAAGCTTTCTTT,CASTLQGRTEAFF
TRBD1,-,TRBJ1-1,TRBV6-5,TGTGCCAGCAAGGCCGGGACAGGGAACACTGAAGCTTTCTTT,CASKAGTGNTEAFF
TRBD1,-,TRBJ1-1,TRBV29-1,TGCAGCGTTGAGTGGGACAGGGGGCTGAACACTGAAGCTTTCTTT,CSVEWDRGLNTEAFF
TRBD1,-,TRBJ2-7,TRBV27,TGTGCCAGCAGCTTCAGGGACAGGGCGGCCTACGAGCAGTACTTC,CASSFRDRAAYEQYF